One sample yielded the 31 T cell receptor beta chains listed below, sequenced in a study of shared clonotypes between healthy human individuals. Sequencing was performed with immunoSEQ multiplex PCR; in TCRdb, only in-frame clones are kept and a portion is missing. The sample lists a few million clones; over 90% were seen once. The specimen was naive CD4+ T cells from PBMCs. Subset described: CD45RA+ positively selected. The receptors shown here come from a man aged 18 to 30 in good health. Some clones in this sample may be carry-over from other donors' samples.

The V and J genes are TRBV7-2 and TRBJ2-3; D unclear. The CDR3 spans 11 residues. Trimming took off 5 bases at V and 7 bases at J, with 7 bases between the two ends. Germline assignment: CDR1 SGHTA and CDR2 FQGNSA. CDR3 in DNA: TGTGCCAGCAGCCTGCCGCATACGCAGTATTTT. Translation: CASSLPHTQYF.

V gene TRBV18 combines with J gene TRBJ2-1, with D possibly matching TRBD2 (5 bases). This CDR3 is 14 amino acids long. Per the germline V gene, CDR1 is KGHSH and CDR2 is LQKENI. V gave up 4 bases and J gave up 10 bases, with 17 bases separating them. CDR3 DNA: TGTGCCAGCTCACAAACTTCCGGGATGCCGGAGCAGTTCTTC. Protein product: CASSQTSGMPEQFF.

The chain has TRBV12-2 and TRBJ2-1; the table's D call TRBD2 went unverified against the DNA. TRBV12-2 is a documented pseudogene. The CDR3 is 16 residues long. In nucleotides, the CDR3 is TGTGCAAGTCGCAATCCCTTAGCGGGAGTGGTCAATGAGCAGTTCTTC. It specifies CASRNPLAGVVNEQFF.

This rearrangement joins TRBV4-2 to TRBJ2-5, with 10 bases that match TRBD2. V dropped 0 bases and J dropped 2; count of bases not matched to a gene: 6. The CDR3 sequence is 17 residues long. Germline CDR1 and CDR2: LGHNA and YNFKEQ. This chain's CDR3 is CASSQEGALAGQETQYF. The CDR3 coding sequence is TGTGCCAGCAGCCAAGAAGGAGCACTAGCGGGGCAAGAGACCCAGTACTTC.

V and J are TRBV28 and TRBJ2-2; D remains unclear. Germline values: CDR1 MDHEN, CDR2 SYDVKM. V gave up 7 bases and J gave up 4 bases, with 16 bases separating them. The CDR3 is 15 residues long. In DNA form, the CDR3 reads TGTGCCAGCAAGTGCCAGCTCGGTGTCACCGGGGAGCTGTTTTTT. Translated: CASKCQLGVTGELFF.

The J gene is TRBJ1-2, the V gene TRBV6-6, with TRBD1 matching 7 bases. J was trimmed by 6 bases and V by 6 bases; bases with no gene match: 7. The CDR3 is 13 amino acids. Per the germline V gene, CDR1 is MNHNY and CDR2 is SVGAGI (reference sequence). CDR3 nucleotides: TGTGCCAGCAGCACCGGGACAGTGAATGGCTACACCTTC. It translates to CASSTGTVNGYTF.

The gene calls are TRBV28 and TRBJ2-7; D tentatively reads TRBD1 or TRBD2 (5 bases each). The germline CDR1 and CDR2 sequences are MDHEN and SYDVKM. This CDR3 spans 14 amino acids. Trimming took 8 bases from V and 7 from J, leaving 21 bases between them. CDR3 nucleotide sequence: TGTGCCAGCGGGGACCGAAACCTTGTGGGGGAGCAGTACTTC. Its translation is CASGDRNLVGEQYF.

This clone was seen only a few times. The chain is built from TRBV7-2 and TRBJ1-2; 10 bases match TRBD1. Germline CDR1 is SGHTA and CDR2 is FQGNSA. The CDR3 covers 15 residues. V was clipped by 1 base and J by 4 bases; unmatched bases: 3. CDR3: CASSLDRTGGYGYTF. CDR3 sequence (DNA): TGTGCCAGCAGCTTAGATAGGACAGGGGGCTATGGCTACACCTTC.

The chain links TRBV2 to TRBJ2-1; the match to TRBD2 covers 7 bases. The V segment lost 9 bases and the J segment 6 bases; nucleotides outside the gene matches: 5. Germline assignment: CDR1 SNHLY and CDR2 FYNNEI. CDR3 length: 12 amino acids. CDR3 in DNA: TGTGCCAGTACTAGCGAGGGCAATGAGCAGTTCTTC. It is translated as CASTSEGNEQFF.

This chain connects TRBV19 to TRBJ2-2; a possible D gene is TRBD1 (6 bases). CDR1 and CDR2 from the germline V gene are LNHDA and SQIVND (reference sequence). CDR3 length: 15 residues. Trimming cost V 7 bases and J 3 bases, with 15 bases left between them. The CDR3 sequence is CASMAGGRYTGELFF. The CDR3 DNA is TGTGCCAGTATGGCTGGGGGCAGGTACACCGGGGAGCTGTTTTTT.

The chain couples TRBV28 to TRBJ2-2; 7 bases map to TRBD1. The germline V gene has CDR1 MDHEN and CDR2 SYDVKM. V lost 5 bases and J lost 8; bases outside the gene matches: 5. The CDR3 sequence is 13 residues long. The CDR3: CASSVDRAGELFF. CDR3 DNA sequence: TGTGCCAGCAGTGTAGACAGGGCTGGGGAGCTGTTTTTT. Filled out from reference TRBV28 and TRBJ2-2, the complete variable domain reads DVKVTQSSRYLVKRTGEKVFLECVQDMDHENMFWYRQDPGLGLRLIYFSYDVKMKEKGDIPEGYSVSREKKERFSLILESASTNQTSMYLCASSVDRAGELFFGEGSRLTVL.

This rearrangement joins TRBV5-8 to TRBJ1-5; 7 bases line up with TRBD1. Trimming removed 3 bases from V and 2 bases from J; junction bases left unmatched: 8. The CDR3 consists of 16 residues. Germline V gene data show CDR1 as SGHTS and CDR2 as YDEGEE. CDR3 in amino acids: CASSWGTAHGNQPQHF. The CDR3 DNA sequence: TGTGCCAGCAGCTGGGGGACAGCCCACGGCAATCAGCCCCAGCATTTT. The full variable domain, with the rest looked up from reference TRBV5-8 and TRBJ1-5, is EAGVTQSPTHLIKTRGQQATLRCSPISGHTSVYWYQQALGLGLQFLLWYDEGEERNRGNFPPRFSGRQFPNYSSELNVNALELEDSALYLCASSWGTAHGNQPQHFGDGTRLSIL.

This clone was seen a single time. This CDR3 is CASSLGTSHIQYF. CDR3 bases: TGTGCCAGCAGCTTAGGGACTTCCCACATTCAGTACTTC. The chain is built from TRBV11-3 and TRBJ2-4; TRBD2 might be the D (5 bases). V was pared by 1 base and J by 8 bases, with 9 bases between. Germline CDR1 reads SGHNT; CDR2 reads YENEEA. This CDR3 is 13 amino acids long.

Remarks on this clone: Other DNA variants within this sample encode the same CDR3. The CDR3 sequence is CASSRTGPYEQYF. CDR3 DNA sequence: TGTGCCAGCAGCCGGACAGGGCCCTACGAGCAGTACTTC. The V gene is TRBV7-9, the J gene TRBJ2-7; 8 nucleotides align to TRBD1. The CDR3 loop spans 13 amino acids. Unmatched junction bases numbered 2, after V lost 5 bases and J lost 2 bases. Germline V CDR1 and CDR2: SEHNR, FQNEAQ (reference sequence).

V and J are TRBV18 and TRBJ2-3; D possibly matches TRBD1 or TRBD2 (5 bases each). CDR3 size: 15 residues. V lost 3 bases and J 4 bases, leaving 14 bases between the germline ends. Germline V gene data show CDR1 as KGHSH and CDR2 as LQKENI. CDR3 residues: CASSPPGRDPDTQYF. The CDR3 bases are TGTGCCAGCTCACCCCCGGGCCGGGACCCAGATACGCAGTATTTT.

J is TRBJ1-6 and V is TRBV2; 10 bases map to TRBD1. Unmatched junction bases numbered 6, after V lost 5 bases and J lost 8 bases. This CDR3 comprises 15 residues. The germline V gene encodes CDR1 SNHLY and CDR2 FYNNEI. The CDR3 reads CASSSTGGWDSPLHF. CDR3 sequence (DNA): TGTGCCAGCAGTTCGACAGGGGGCTGGGATTCACCCCTCCACTTT.

The chain uses TRBV5-1 and TRBJ2-7, with D maybe TRBD1 (5 bases). Between the trimmed V and J ends, which lost 3 bases and 7 bases, there was a span of 20 bases. The CDR3 totals 15 residues. CDR1 and CDR2 from the germline V gene are SGHRS and YFSETQ. The CDR3 nucleotides are TGCGCCAGCAGCTACGAAGGGGCAGGTCCGGCGGAGCAGTACTTC. It codes for CASSYEGAGPAEQYF.

The chain uses TRBV11-2 and TRBJ2-7; the D gene is possibly TRBD2 (5 bases). The CDR3 sequence is 15 residues long. V lost 5 bases to trimming and J lost 1 base, with 15 bases between them. Looked up from germline, CDR1 is SGHAT and CDR2 is FQNNGV. The CDR3 DNA reads as TGTGCCAGCAGCCTCCCGCGAGGGAGATCCTACGAGCAGTACTTC. This codes for CASSLPRGRSYEQYF.

The chain links TRBV7-9 to TRBJ2-5, with D uncertain. The CDR3 is 19 amino acids. The V end was cut by 1 base, the J end by 7 bases, with 28 bases between. Germline V lookup: CDR1 SEHNR, CDR2 FQNEAQ (reference sequence). In DNA, the CDR3 is TGTGCCAGCAGCTTAGTTAGTGGGCCCCCTTGGAGTAGTCCGGGGACCCAGTACTTC. Translated: CASSLVSGPPWSSPGTQYF.

The V gene is TRBV7-8, the J gene TRBJ1-5; D is undetermined. V gave up 0 bases and J gave up 11 bases, with 11 bases separating them. From germline, CDR1 is SGHVS and CDR2 FQNEAQ. The CDR3 runs 13 residues. The CDR3 reads CASSLAGQNSQHF. The CDR3 bases are TGTGCCAGCAGCTTAGCTGGGCAAAATTCCCAGCATTTT.

The chain employs TRBV28 and TRBJ2-7; 9 bases match TRBD1. Losses at the gene ends were 6 bases for V and 2 bases for J; bases not matched to a gene: 8. The CDR3 is made up of 15 amino acids. Per the germline V gene, CDR1 is MDHEN and CDR2 is SYDVKM. CDR3 coding DNA: TGTGCCAGCAGACCCGGGACAGGGCAGCCCTACGAGCAGTACTTC. This encodes CASRPGTGQPYEQYF.

As for this clone: The sample has other DNA sequences that encode this CDR3 too. The V gene is TRBV29-1, the J gene TRBJ1-5; 8 bases line up with TRBD1. This CDR3 has 13 residues. The ends lost 7 bases at V and 1 base at J; junction bases unmatched: 3. CDR1 SQVTM and CDR2 ANQGSEA come from the germline V gene. CDR3 protein: CSARTGSNQPQHF. The CDR3, as DNA: TGCAGCGCCCGGACAGGGAGCAATCAGCCCCAGCATTTT. The whole variable domain, filled in from reference TRBV29-1 and TRBJ1-5, reads SAVISQKPSRDICQRGTSLTIQCQVDSQVTMMFWYRQQPGQSLTLIATANQGSEATYESGFVIDKFPISRPNLTFSTLTVSNMSPEDSSIYLCSARTGSNQPQHFGDGTRLSIL.

This clone has only a few counts. V is TRBV6-6 and J is TRBJ2-3; no reliable D call. Germline loops: CDR1 MNHNY, CDR2 SVGAGI (reference sequence). The CDR3 totals 13 residues. The V gene lost 7 bases and the J gene lost 1 base, with 9 bases spanning the gap. CDR3 sequence reads: CASTPTGTDTQYF. As DNA, the CDR3 is TGTGCCAGCACCCCCACCGGCACAGATACGCAGTATTTT.

V gene TRBV9 combines with J gene TRBJ2-1, with D perhaps matching TRBD1 or TRBD2 (5 bases each). The germline V gene has CDR1 SGDLS and CDR2 YYNGEE. This CDR3 has 17 amino acids. Trimming pared 1 base from V and 0 bases from J, leaving 14 bases between. CDR3 in amino acids: CASSVRGRPSSYNEQFF. In DNA, the CDR3 is TGTGCCAGCAGCGTAAGGGGACGGCCGAGCTCCTACAATGAGCAGTTCTTC.

This chain joins TRBV2 and TRBJ2-2, with 10 bases aligning to TRBD2. CDR3 length: 15 amino acids. V gave up 5 bases and J gave up 6 bases; unmatched junction bases: 6. CDR1 and CDR2 from the germline V gene are SNHLY and FYNNEI. CDR3 coding DNA: TGTGCCAGCAGTCCGGGACTAGCGAGATCCGGGGAGCTGTTTTTT. This codes for CASSPGLARSGELFF.

The genes are TRBV11-2 and TRBJ1-1; TRBD1 matches 7 bases. Germline assignment: CDR1 SGHAT and CDR2 FQNNGV. The CDR3 is 15 residues long. V trimming: 5 bases; J trimming: 1 base; junction bases outside the gene matches: 7. The chain's CDR3 is CASSPMGQPNTEAFF. In DNA form, the CDR3 reads TGTGCCAGCAGCCCGATGGGACAGCCGAACACTGAAGCTTTCTTT.

The chain links TRBV7-2 to TRBJ2-7, with 10 bases aligning to TRBD2. The CDR3 loop spans 15 amino acids. Germline values: CDR1 SGHTA, CDR2 FQGNSA. V gave up 7 bases and J gave up 4 bases; unmatched junction bases: 10. Written as DNA, the CDR3 is TGTGCCAGCACCCAAGACGGGACTAGCGTGTACGAGCAGTACTTC. Amino acid sequence: CASTQDGTSVYEQYF.

This clone occurred once. The chain links TRBV5-4 to TRBJ2-7; 9 bases fit TRBD2. J lost 6 bases, V lost 2 bases, and 6 bases had no gene match. The CDR3 is 14 amino acids. CDR1 and CDR2 from the germline V gene are SGHNT and YYREEE (reference sequence). Here the CDR3 reads CASSFGTSKGEQYF. CDR3 nucleotides: TGTGCCAGCAGCTTCGGGACTAGCAAGGGCGAGCAGTACTTC.

The CDR3 DNA reads TGCGCCAGCAGCCCAAAATCTGGACTAGCGGACTACAATGAGCAGTTCTTC. Its protein is CASSPKSGLADYNEQFF. The V call is TRBV5-1, the J call TRBJ2-1; 10 bases line up with TRBD2. The CDR3 has 17 amino acids. In germline, CDR1 is SGHRS, CDR2 YFSETQ. J lost 3 bases, V lost 4 bases, and 10 bases had no gene match.

The rearrangement links TRBV6-1 to TRBJ2-5; possible D gene TRBD2, 6 bases. Germline CDR1 MNHNS, CDR2 SASEGT. There are 14 residues in the CDR3. V was shortened by 3 bases and J by 1 base, with 9 bases between the two germline ends. The CDR3 DNA reads as TGTGCCAGCAGTGAGACTAGATTCCAAGAGACCCAGTACTTC. Translating it yields CASSETRFQETQYF.

The chain couples TRBV6-1 to TRBJ2-7; TRBD1 agrees at 7 bases. From germline, CDR1 is MNHNS and CDR2 SASEGT. Germline trimming cut 6 bases from V and 4 bases from J; bases unmatched to any gene: 9. The CDR3 loop spans 14 amino acids. The CDR3 DNA reads as TGTGCCAGCAGCGGGAAGAACAGGGGTTACGAGCAGTACTTC. It translates to CASSGKNRGYEQYF.